Listed below are T cell receptor beta chains from one sample, sequenced in a study of T cell clones after liver transplantation. Sequencing was performed with immunoSEQ multiplex PCR; in TCRdb, only in-frame clones are kept and a portion is missing. The table lists 70,000 to 80,000 clones, roughly 90% of them singletons. Sequenced here: CD4+ T cells from blood, sampled before liver transplant. These TCRs come from a human donor who received a liver transplant. Each CDR3 is given with its conserved first and last residue. D genes are given only for firm matches.

V gene	D gene	J gene	CDR3 DNA	CDR3 protein
TRBV28	TRBD2	TRBJ2-7	TGTGCCAGCACTCCCCGGACTAGCGGGGGCAGGGAGCAGTACTTC	CASTPRTSGGREQYF
TRBV19	-	TRBJ1-4	TGTGCCTCCTCTGCCCGGATTAATGAAAAACTGTTTTTT	CASSARINEKLFF
TRBV27	-	TRBJ2-1	TGTGCCAGCAGTTTAGTGAGACTAGATAAATACAATGAGCAGTTCTTC	CASSLVRLDKYNEQFF
TRBV18	-	TRBJ1-2	TGTGCCAGCTCACCTGAGGGAAGATGGTCGGGAGGCTACACCTTC	CASSPEGRWSGGYTF
TRBV7-2	-	TRBJ2-5	TGTGCCAGCAGCTTGGCGGGAGAGACCCAGTACTTC	CASSLAGETQYF
TRBV19	-	TRBJ1-2	TGTGCCAGTAGTACTACTCCGGGACGGACGATTCAGGGCTACACCTTC	CASSTTPGRTIQGYTF
TRBV27	-	TRBJ2-4	TGTGCCAGCTCAGGGGATTTTGGAAACATTCAGTACTTC	CASSGDFGNIQYF
TRBV19	-	TRBJ2-7	TGTGCCAGTAGTATTCTTGGTACAGATCCCTACGAGCAGTACTTC	CASSILGTDPYEQYF
TRBV5-1	-	TRBJ2-2	TGCGCCAGCAGCAACTTAGGTTCTAAGAACACCGGGGAGCTGTTTTTT	CASSNLGSKNTGELFF
TRBV28	-	TRBJ2-5	TGTGCCAGCACCTTGGGGTTGACAGATTCTCAAGAGACCCAGTACTTC	CASTLGLTDSQETQYF
TRBV20-1	-	TRBJ2-3	TGCAGTGCTAGAGATAGGGATACGCAGTATTTT	CSARDRDTQYF